This record concerns one T cell receptor (beta chain) sequence. The antigen remains unidentified. The CDR3 runs to 15 residues. Looked up from germline, CDR1 is MDHEN and CDR2 is SYDVKM. J lost 7 bases, V lost 5 bases, and 12 bases had no gene match. An Oncomine TCR Beta short-read assay was used to sequence the DNA from cultured CD4+ T cells. A single record per CDR3 protein comes from TCRdb applying MiXCR to the PCR reads. The table lists roughly 15,000 distinct CDR3 sequences, about two fifths of them singletons. Treatment meaning: approximately nine-day PBMC culture with coronavirus spike peptide pools or control peptides (ViraFEST assay). This sample was taken from a study of vaccination and CD4 T cells after COVID-19.

The receptor's source is a human donor who had recovered from COVID-19. The gene calls are TRBV28 and TRBJ1-2, with 8 bases lining up with TRBD1. Material: CD4+ T cells from blood, cultured in vitro. Here the CDR3 reads CASSKTGVFEGGYTF. The CDR3 region has the DNA TGTGCCAGCAGTAAGACAGGGGTTTTCGAGGGTGGCTACACCTTC.